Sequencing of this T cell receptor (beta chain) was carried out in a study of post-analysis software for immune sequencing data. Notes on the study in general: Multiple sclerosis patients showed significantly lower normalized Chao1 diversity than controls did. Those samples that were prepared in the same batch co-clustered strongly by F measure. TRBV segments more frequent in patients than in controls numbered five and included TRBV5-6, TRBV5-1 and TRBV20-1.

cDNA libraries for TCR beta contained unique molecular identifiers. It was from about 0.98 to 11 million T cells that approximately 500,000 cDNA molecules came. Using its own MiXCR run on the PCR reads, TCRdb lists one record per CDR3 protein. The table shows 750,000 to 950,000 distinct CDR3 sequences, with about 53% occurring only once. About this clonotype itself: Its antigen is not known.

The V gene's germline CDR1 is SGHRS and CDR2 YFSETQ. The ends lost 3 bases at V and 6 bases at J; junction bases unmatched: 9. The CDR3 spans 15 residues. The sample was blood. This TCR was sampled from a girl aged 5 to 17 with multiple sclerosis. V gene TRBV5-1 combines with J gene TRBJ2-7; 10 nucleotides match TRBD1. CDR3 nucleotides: TGCGCCAGCAGCTCCCTTGGACAGGGGGAGTTCGAGCAGTACTTC. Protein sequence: CASSSLGQGEFEQYF.